The source of this T cell receptor beta chain is a study of blood T cell repertoires in COVID-19. About the research overall: From T cells, B-cell-depleted T cells, or PBMCs came the material, which was cDNA or gDNA.

Method: immunoSEQ multiplex PCR; TCRdb's copy keeps in-frame clones and lacks some. The table has some 340,000 clones, about 87% seen once; the top ten hold approximately 5.3%. CDR3 length: 13 amino acids. V lost 7 bases, J lost 10 bases, and 12 bases stayed unmatched. In germline, CDR1 is LGHDT, CDR2 YNNKEL (reference sequence). This sequence joins TRBV3-1 (or the pseudogene TRBV3-2) and TRBJ1-1, with 7 bases matching TRBD1. The sequenced sample was PBMCs or T cells enriched from blood (not recorded which). This sequence originates from a woman in her twenties or thirties who had recovered from COVID-19. The CDR3 coding sequence is TGTGCCAGCACCATGAACCGGGACAGTAGAGCTTTCTTT. Its protein is CASTMNRDSRAFF.